What follows is one T cell receptor beta chain and its context. Its antigen remains unknown. The CDR3 runs 15 residues. V was clipped by 8 bases and J by 0 bases, with 14 bases between them. CDR1 ENHRY and CDR2 SYGVKD come from the germline V gene. This sample is part of a study of shared clonotypes between healthy human individuals. Whole-study results and caveats: Of the naive CD4 clonotypes, roughly 5.5% were shared across a few donors.

Naive CD4+ cells were CD45RA-selected; the remaining cells were memory. Method: immunoSEQ multiplex PCR; TCRdb's copy keeps in-frame clones and lacks some. The sample has about 600,000 clones, almost 97% seen once; the top ten hold 0.057%. Input material: naive CD4+ T cells sorted from blood. Indicated subset: CD45RA+ positively selected. The sequence came from a woman between 25 and 40 years old in good health. V and J are TRBV10-3 and TRBJ1-3; D is unclear. CDR3 nucleotides: TGTGCCATCGGAAGGGCTACGAGCTCTGGAAACACCATATATTTT. Translated: CAIGRATSSGNTIYF.